The 19 T cell receptor beta chains below all came from one sample that was sequenced in a study of preoperative IRX-2 immunotherapy in early breast cancer. Treatment meaning: preoperative locoregional IRX-2 cytokine immunotherapy. Sequencing used immunoSEQ multiplex PCR; TCRdb keeps in-frame clones, though not all of them. This table holds about 26,000 clones, around 89% found once. This material was obtained from a patient treated with IRX-2 immunotherapy. The receptors come from a human donor with breast cancer.

V usage is TRBV5-6 and J usage is TRBJ1-1; D may be TRBD1 (5 bases). Germline CDR1 and CDR2: SGHDT and YYEEEE. CDR3 length equals 13 residues. V was trimmed by 4 bases and J by 11 bases, leaving 18 bases between them. The CDR3 DNA sequence: TGTGCCAGCAGCCGCGGGACGCTGGGACCCGCTTTCTTT. Translation: CASSRGTLGPAFF.

The chain combines TRBV18 with TRBJ2-6; possible D gene TRBD2, 5 bases. The V gene's germline CDR1 is KGHSH and CDR2 LQKENI. Trimming pared 3 bases from V and 3 bases from J, leaving 9 bases between. The CDR3 sequence is 15 residues long. CDR3 in DNA: TGTGCCAGCTCACCGAGGGCCTTTGGGGCCAACGTCCTGACTTTC. Protein product: CASSPRAFGANVLTF.

This clone was found a few times. The chain uses TRBV7-2 and TRBJ1-6; D is perhaps TRBD1 (6 bases). The V end was cut by 1 base, the J end by 5 bases, with 12 bases between. The CDR3 loop spans 16 amino acids. The V gene's germline CDR1 is SGHTA and CDR2 FQGNSA. CDR3 nucleotides: TGTGCCAGCAGCTTAGGATCTCCAGGGGATAATTCACCCCTCCACTTT. Translating gives CASSLGSPGDNSPLHF.

A single count supports this clone. This chain uses TRBV5-6 with TRBJ2-2; tentatively, D is TRBD1 or TRBD2 (5 bases each). The germline CDR1 and CDR2 sequences are SGHDT and YYEEEE. The CDR3 totals 15 residues. V was clipped by 0 bases and J by 6 bases, with 12 bases between them. CDR3 amino acids: CASSLASWGSGELFF. CDR3 DNA sequence: TGTGCCAGCAGCTTGGCCTCTTGGGGGTCCGGGGAGCTGTTTTTT.

The chain links TRBV16 to TRBJ1-2, with 8 positions matching TRBD1. This CDR3 comprises 15 residues. With V trimmed by 0 bases and J by 3 bases, 3 bases remained unmatched. Germline V lookup: CDR1 KGHSY, CDR2 FQNENV. Here the CDR3 reads CASSQSGQAYYGYTF. DNA of the CDR3: TGTGCCAGCAGCCAATCGGGACAGGCGTACTATGGCTACACCTTC. Combining the CDR3 with reference TRBV16 and TRBJ1-2 gives the whole variable domain GEEVAQTPKHLVRGEGQKAKLYCAPIKGHSYVFWYQQVLKNEFKFLISFQNENVFDETGMPKERFSAKCLPNSPCSLEIQATKLEDSAVYFCASSQSGQAYYGYTFGSGTRLTVV.

This chain's CDR3 is CAWSAGSTEAFF. DNA for the CDR3: TGTGCCTGGAGTGCAGGGAGCACTGAAGCTTTCTTT. The chain joins TRBV30 to TRBJ1-1; D is possibly TRBD1 (5 bases). Trimming stripped 1 base from V and 4 bases from J, with 7 bases between. Looked up from germline, CDR1 is GTSNPN and CDR2 is SVGIG (reference sequence). The CDR3 has 12 amino acids.

The V and J genes are TRBV27 and TRBJ1-1; the match to TRBD1 covers 7 bases. Unmatched junction bases numbered 16, after V lost 8 bases and J lost 7 bases. CDR1 is MNHEY, CDR2 SMNVEV, per germline (reference sequence). This CDR3 spans 15 amino acids. The CDR3 reads CASLSIMRDRLEAFF. The CDR3 DNA reads TGTGCCAGCTTAAGTATTATGAGGGACAGACTTGAAGCTTTCTTT.

The chain's CDR3 is CASSSEENSPLHF. In DNA, the CDR3 is TGCGCCAGCAGCTCAGAGGAGAATTCACCCCTCCACTTT. The chain combines TRBV5-1 with TRBJ1-6; D ambiguous. The CDR3 contains 13 residues. Germline lookup yields CDR1 SGHRS and CDR2 YFSETQ. Trimming shortened V by 3 bases and J by 7 bases, and 8 bases separated the two germline ends.

The rearrangement links TRBV6-6 to TRBJ1-1, with 7 bases matching TRBD1. Germline V gives CDR1 MNHNY, CDR2 SVGAGI (reference sequence). V was clipped by 1 base and J by 0 bases; unmatched bases: 2. The CDR3 length is 15 residues. CDR3 loop: CASSYFTGVNTEAFF. CDR3 nucleotides: TGTGCCAGCAGTTACTTTACAGGGGTGAACACTGAAGCTTTCTTT.

There are a few counts of this clone. The CDR3 DNA is TGTGCCAGCAGCGTAGATCTACAGGGGGGGATGAACACTGAAGCTTTCTTT. It is translated as CASSVDLQGGMNTEAFF. The rearrangement links TRBV9 to TRBJ1-1; 8 positions agree with TRBD1. Germline V CDR1 and CDR2: SGDLS, YYNGEE. The CDR3 totals 17 residues. The V segment lost 0 bases and the J segment 0 bases; nucleotides outside the gene matches: 7.

The chain carries TRBV5-1 and TRBJ2-3, with 9 bases lining up with TRBD2. This CDR3 region has 15 residues. The ends lost 4 bases at V and 0 bases at J; junction bases unmatched: 3. CDR1 and CDR2 from the germline V gene are SGHRS and YFSETQ. This CDR3 reads CASSPLAGSTDTQYF. The CDR3 DNA reads TGCGCCAGCAGCCCCCTAGCGGGGAGCACAGATACGCAGTATTTT.

The chain couples TRBV27 to TRBJ1-3, with D unresolved. This CDR3 has 13 amino acids. V was trimmed by 10 bases and J by 0 bases, leaving 10 bases between them. In germline, CDR1 is MNHEY, CDR2 SMNVEV (reference sequence). CDR3 nucleotides: TGTGCCACCCGACCGAACTCTGGAAACACCATATATTTT. This sequence encodes CATRPNSGNTIYF.

This chain joins TRBV7-2 and TRBJ2-2, with 7 bases identical to TRBD2. CDR1 and CDR2 (germline): SGHTA, FQGNSA. CDR3 size: 15 residues. V shed 2 bases, J shed 4 bases, and the junction held 4 bases outside the gene matches. CDR3 coding DNA: TGTGCCAGCAGCTTATTGGGGGGGATCACCGGGGAGCTGTTTTTT. It is translated as CASSLLGGITGELFF.

The rearrangement joins TRBV18 to TRBJ2-1, with 15 nucleotides matching TRBD2. J was trimmed by 6 bases and V by 6 bases; bases with no gene match: 9. This CDR3 spans 17 amino acids. CDR1 is KGHSH and CDR2 is LQKENI in the germline V gene. The CDR3 is CASSGLAGGPGGNEQFF. The CDR3 DNA reads TGTGCCAGCTCCGGACTAGCGGGAGGGCCAGGGGGCAATGAGCAGTTCTTC.

The genes are TRBV4-2 and TRBJ2-1; 14 nucleotides match TRBD2. The CDR3 is made up of 17 amino acids. V lost 0 bases to trimming and J lost 9 bases; unmatched junction nucleotides: 7. Germline V CDR1 and CDR2: LGHNA, YNFKEQ. CDR3 residues: CASSQDAGTSGSTEQFF. CDR3 nucleotide sequence: TGTGCCAGCAGCCAAGATGCCGGGACTAGCGGGAGTACTGAGCAGTTCTTC.

The rearrangement joins TRBV7-2 to TRBJ1-5, with TRBD1 matching 8 bases. V dropped 3 bases and J dropped 5; count of bases not matched to a gene: 9. The CDR3 totals 16 residues. Germline CDR1 is SGHTA and CDR2 is FQGNSA. DNA of the CDR3: TGTGCCAGCAGCTTGCGACAGGGGACGGAATATCAGCCCCAGCATTTT. Its translation: CASSLRQGTEYQPQHF.

This chain connects TRBV5-6 to TRBJ2-1; weak D call: TRBD2 (6 bases). The CDR3 is 16 amino acids. Looked up from germline, CDR1 is SGHDT and CDR2 is YYEEEE. V was clipped by 6 bases and J by 0 bases, with 16 bases between them. The CDR3 here is CASIRQDGSSYNEQFF. DNA of the CDR3: TGTGCCAGCATCCGGCAGGACGGGAGCTCCTACAATGAGCAGTTCTTC.

This clone was observed a handful of times. V is TRBV6-5 and J is TRBJ1-5; D not certain. CDR3 length equals 13 residues. Germline assignment: CDR1 MNHEY and CDR2 SVGAGI. Trimming took 4 bases from V and 6 from J, leaving 10 bases between them. The CDR3 DNA is TGTGCCAGCAGTTCCCTTAAAGGTCAGCCCCAGCATTTT. This codes for CASSSLKGQPQHF.

The V and J genes are TRBV23-1 and TRBJ2-5; a possible D gene is TRBD2 (6 bases). TRBV23-1 is assigned to the ORF class and has an uncertain function. CDR3 size: 14 residues. V was clipped by 2 bases and J by 2 bases, with 9 bases between them. The CDR3 coding sequence is TGCGCCAGCAGTCAAGCTCGGGGGCAAGAGACCCAGTACTTC. Translated, it gives CASSQARGQETQYF.